This passage covers 28 T cell receptor beta chains from one sample sequenced in a study of glioma-infiltrating T cells. The iRepertoire nested amplicon-rescue multiplex PCR amplified TCR alpha and beta CDR3s from RNA. One entry per CDR3 protein results from TCRdb running MiXCR on the multiplex PCR reads. The sample consists of under 200,000 distinct CDR3 sequences, around 40% of them appearing once. Sequencing was carried out using glioma tissue, nonneoplastic brain tissue, or PBMCs (not recorded which). Every receptor here comes from a human donor with low-grade glioma or glioblastoma, undergoing nonglioma brain surgery, or in good health (not recorded which).

This clonotype was seen many times. The CDR3 DNA reads TGTGCCAGCAGCTTGGAGTCGGAGCAGTACTTC. It codes for CASSLESEQYF. The chain has TRBV5-4 and TRBJ2-7; D is undetermined. V was trimmed by 0 bases and J by 7 bases, leaving 5 bases between them. The CDR3 sequence is 11 residues long. Germline-derived CDR1 and CDR2 are SGHNT and YYREEE (reference sequence).

This clonotype has at least ten counts. The CDR3 DNA follows: TGTGCCAGCAGTGTTCAGAGTAATCAGCCCCAGCATTTT. Protein sequence: CASSVQSNQPQHF. The chain has TRBV2 and TRBJ1-5; D call uncertain. Looked up from germline, CDR1 is SNHLY and CDR2 is FYNNEI. Trimming stripped 4 bases from V and 4 bases from J, with 8 bases between. The CDR3 has 13 amino acids.

The sample holds many counts of this clonotype. V gene TRBV20-1 combines with J gene TRBJ2-5, with D hard to call. This CDR3 contains 12 residues. The V gene lost 5 bases and the J gene lost 5 bases, with 12 bases spanning the gap. CDR1 is DFQATT, CDR2 SNEGSKA, per germline (reference sequence). DNA of the CDR3: TGCAGTGCTCATGAGTCCCGGGAGACCCAGTACTTC. It specifies CSAHESRETQYF.

This clonotype was seen at least ten times. The chain recombines TRBV15 with TRBJ2-7; 15 nucleotides line up with TRBD2. Germline CDR1 reads LNHNV; CDR2 reads YYDKDF (reference sequence). The V segment lost 3 bases and the J segment 6 bases; nucleotides outside the gene matches: 6. There are 16 residues in the CDR3. In nucleotides, the CDR3 is TGTGCCACCAGCAGCGGGACTAGCGGGGGGTGGGGCGAGCAGTACTTC. As protein: CATSSGTSGGWGEQYF.

The chain is built from TRBV20-1 and TRBJ2-3; 13 positions agree with TRBD2. This CDR3 has 17 amino acids. V shed 4 bases and J 1 base; nucleotides not matched to a gene: 8. Germline CDR1 is DFQATT and CDR2 is SNEGSKA (reference sequence). The CDR3 is CSAISGTSGAGTDTQYF. In DNA, the CDR3 is TGCAGTGCTATCTCCGGGACTAGCGGGGCCGGCACAGATACGCAGTATTTT.

The chain has TRBV5-1 and TRBJ2-3; TRBD1 matches 9 bases. Trimming at V came to 4 bases and at J to 5 bases, leaving 5 bases not matched to a gene. The CDR3 has 14 amino acids. Per germline, CDR1 SGHRS and CDR2 YFSETQ. CDR3 in amino acids: CASSPTGGIDTQYF. CDR3 DNA sequence: TGCGCCAGCAGCCCTACAGGGGGCATAGATACGCAGTATTTT.

With respect to this clonotype: This may come from a read error, since a much larger clone is one base off. The CDR3 DNA is TGTGCCAGCAGTTTGTCCGGGGCCAACGTCCTGACTTTC. It specifies CASSLSGANVLTF. V usage is TRBV27 and J usage is TRBJ2-6; D remains unclear. The CDR3 length is 13 residues. Germline V CDR1 and CDR2: MNHEY, SMNVEV (reference sequence). Trimming took 3 bases from V and 4 from J, leaving 4 bases between them.

The J gene is TRBJ1-6, the V gene TRBV28; D unresolved. This CDR3 is built from 15 residues. Germline lookup yields CDR1 MDHEN and CDR2 SYDVKM. V was clipped by 6 bases and J by 9 bases, with 18 bases between them. The DNA of the CDR3 is TGTGCCAGCAGCCAAGAGATCGGCGGAGCTTCACCCCTCCACTTT. Amino acids: CASSQEIGGASPLHF.

A note on this clonotype: One end of the junction is discordant with germline, which a read error may explain. V gene TRBV7-9 combines with J gene TRBJ1-5; D is possibly TRBD1 (5 bases). The length of the CDR3 is 15 residues. Germline V gives CDR1 SEHNR, CDR2 FQNEAQ (reference sequence). This CDR3 is CASSRQIYSIQPQHF. In DNA, the CDR3 is TGTGCCAGCAGTCGACAGATATATAGCATTCAGCCCCAGCATTTT.

In this sample, this clonotype turned up once. Given a much more abundant clone one base away, this may be a read error. The rearrangement uses TRBV28 and TRBJ1-2; 9 nucleotides match TRBD1. With 6 bases clipped from V and 4 bases from J, the junction kept 9 bases outside the gene matches. The germline V gene encodes CDR1 MDHEN and CDR2 SYDVKM. The length of the CDR3 is 15 residues. The CDR3 sequence is CASSLHLTGGYGYTF. Here the CDR3 DNA reads TGTGCCAGCAGCCTTCACTTGACAGGGGGCTATGGCTACACCTTC.

This clonotype was detected many times. This chain links TRBV27 with TRBJ2-7; the D is unclear. V dropped 5 bases and J dropped 9 bases, with 20 bases sitting between them. This CDR3 contains 14 residues. CDR1 is MNHEY and CDR2 is SMNVEV in the germline V gene (reference sequence). CDR3 protein: CASSPSLYVVGQYF. Here the CDR3 DNA reads TGTGCCAGCAGTCCGAGCCTCTACGTAGTCGGGCAGTACTTC.

This clonotype has only one observation. The conserved phenylalanine or tryptophan is not found at the CDR3 terminus, so this likely reflects a read error. This chain joins TRBV20-1 and TRBJ2-1; weak D call: TRBD2 (6 bases). Trimming left V 5 bases short and J 3 bases short, with 11 bases between. Germline V gene data show CDR1 as DFQATT and CDR2 as SNEGSKA (reference sequence). This CDR3 comprises 13 residues. CDR3 nucleotide sequence: TGCAGTGCTGGCGGCGGGGACTACAATGAGCAGTTCCTC. Translated, it gives CSAGGGDYNEQFL.

The sample holds a few counts of this clonotype. Sequence at one end of the junction differs from germline and may be a read error. The V and J genes are TRBV28 and TRBJ2-3; D perhaps matches TRBD2 (6 bases). Germline values: CDR1 MDHEN, CDR2 SYDVKM. The CDR3 has 14 residues. CDR3 in DNA: TGTGCCAGCTCGGAATGGAGGGCCGAAGATACGAAGTATTTT. The encoded protein is CASSEWRAEDTKYF.

The chain is built from TRBV12-3 or TRBV12-4 and TRBJ2-5; 11 positions agree with TRBD2. CDR3 length: 13 amino acids. Unmatched junction bases numbered 3, after V lost 5 bases and J lost 7 bases. CDR3 amino acids: CASSKLAGGTQYF. Here the CDR3 DNA reads TGTGCCAGCAGTAAGCTAGCGGGAGGGACCCAGTACTTC.

In DNA, the CDR3 is TGCGCCAGCAGCGGTGGACTAAGGGGTGAGCAGTTCTTC. Protein sequence: CASSGGLRGEQFF. The V gene is TRBV5-1, the J gene TRBJ2-1; the D gene is possibly TRBD2 (6 bases). The CDR3 consists of 13 residues. V was clipped by 4 bases and J by 9 bases, with 14 bases between them. Germline V gene data show CDR1 as SGHRS and CDR2 as YFSETQ.

In this sample, this clonotype turned up many times. This chain uses TRBV7-9 with TRBJ2-7; D remains unclear. Trimming pared 2 bases from V and 7 bases from J, leaving 18 bases between. Germline assignment: CDR1 SEHNR and CDR2 FQNEAQ (reference sequence). There are 15 residues in the CDR3. The CDR3 is CASSLKGVELREQYF. CDR3 DNA: TGTGCCAGCAGCTTAAAGGGCGTTGAGCTACGGGAGCAGTACTTC.

This clonotype was seen many times. This chain joins TRBV10-3 and TRBJ1-1; weak D call: TRBD1 (6 bases). Germline V gene lookup returns CDR1 ENHRY and CDR2 SYGVKD. Trimming cost V 2 bases and J 4 bases, with 17 bases left between them. There are 16 residues in the CDR3. CDR3 residues: CAISEIGPGAGTEAFF. DNA of the CDR3: TGTGCCATCAGTGAGATTGGCCCAGGGGCCGGCACTGAAGCTTTCTTT.

This clonotype was detected a few times. The J gene is TRBJ2-7, the V gene TRBV16; D gene uncertain. CDR3 size: 14 residues. V gave up 4 bases and J gave up 4 bases, with 14 bases separating them. Germline lookup yields CDR1 KGHSY and CDR2 FQNENV. The CDR3 nucleotides read TGTGCCAGCAGCCCTCGGGCATCGTTTTACGAGCAGTACTTC. This gives the protein CASSPRASFYEQYF.

The chain is built from TRBV28 and TRBJ1-1; D gene uncertain. Germline V lookup: CDR1 MDHEN, CDR2 SYDVKM. The CDR3 has 12 amino acids. Deletions cut 8 bases from V and 5 bases from J, with 12 bases between. The CDR3 reads CASSGVSTEAFF. CDR3 DNA sequence: TGTGCCAGCTCTGGGGTGTCTACTGAAGCTTTCTTT. The variable domain in full, with the rest retrieved from reference TRBV28 and TRBJ1-1, is DVKVTQSSRYLVKRTGEKVFLECVQDMDHENMFWYRQDPGLGLRLIYFSYDVKMKEKGDIPEGYSVSREKKERFSLILESASTNQTSMYLCASSGVSTEAFFGQGTRLTVV.

This clonotype has ten or more counts. This chain uses TRBV6-1 with TRBJ1-5; D uncertain. V gave up 3 bases and J gave up 0 bases, with 9 bases separating them. The CDR3 totals 15 residues. The germline CDR1 and CDR2 sequences are MNHNS and SASEGT. CDR3 sequence: CASSEEGYSNQPQHF. The CDR3 coding sequence is TGTGCCAGCAGTGAGGAAGGGTATAGCAATCAGCCCCAGCATTTT.

This clonotype has a count of ten or more. This chain joins TRBV28 and TRBJ2-1; 12 bases fit TRBD2. CDR1 and CDR2 from the germline V gene are MDHEN and SYDVKM. The CDR3 is made up of 17 amino acids. V shed 6 bases, J shed 5 bases, and the junction held 11 bases outside the gene matches. The DNA of the CDR3 is TGTGCCAGCAGGCCTAGCGGGAGGGCCAGTCATAACAATGAGCAGTTCTTC. This encodes CASRPSGRASHNNEQFF.

The chain recombines TRBV24-1 with TRBJ2-2, with 8 bases aligning to TRBD1. CDR1 is KGHDR, CDR2 SFDVKD, per germline. The trim removed 7 bases at V and 3 bases at J, leaving 9 bases unmatched. The CDR3 is made up of 16 amino acids. CDR3 nucleotides: TGTGCCACCAGACCTACCCTGACAGGGGACACCGGGGAGCTGTTTTTT. It specifies CATRPTLTGDTGELFF.

This clonotype was recorded a few times. This chain joins TRBV18 and TRBJ2-3, with D maybe TRBD1 (5 bases). Looked up from germline, CDR1 is KGHSH and CDR2 is LQKENI. The CDR3 covers 16 residues. V lost 0 bases, J lost 0 bases, and 10 bases lay in between. DNA of the CDR3: TGTGCCAGCTCACCACCGTATGGGGCTAGCACAGATACGCAGTATTTT. It encodes CASSPPYGASTDTQYF.

Remarks on this clonotype: With a much larger clone just one base away, this may be a read error. DNA of the CDR3: TGTGCCAGTATTATAAACTTGAACACTGAAGCTTTCTTT. Translated: CASIINLNTEAFF. The chain uses TRBV19 and TRBJ1-1; D not resolved. Germline V CDR1 and CDR2: LNHDA, SQIVND (reference sequence). The CDR3 totals 13 residues.

V usage is TRBV20-1 and J usage is TRBJ1-5; D is ambiguous. The CDR3 has 14 amino acids. V shed 5 bases and J shed 6 bases, with 17 bases lying between them. Per the germline V gene, CDR1 is DFQATT and CDR2 is SNEGSKA (reference sequence). The CDR3 nucleotides are TGCAGTGCTTATGAATCGGGCAGGCCTCAGCCCCAGCATTTT. Residues: CSAYESGRPQPQHF.

This clonotype showed up just a few times. The genes are TRBV13 and TRBJ1-5; D not certain. Per germline, CDR1 PRHDT and CDR2 FYEKMQ (reference sequence). The CDR3 extends over 15 amino acids. The V end was cut by 0 bases, the J end by 1 base, with 7 bases between. Here the CDR3 reads CASSLGRGSNQPQHF. The CDR3 coding sequence is TGTGCCAGCAGCTTAGGCCGCGGGAGCAATCAGCCCCAGCATTTT.

This clonotype was picked up many times. V is TRBV19 and J is TRBJ2-1; D is possibly TRBD1 (6 bases). Germline-derived CDR1 and CDR2 are LNHDA and SQIVND (reference sequence). This CDR3 has 14 amino acids. Between the trimmed V and J ends, which lost 7 bases and 1 base, there was a span of 11 bases. The CDR3 reads CASKETGSYNEQFF. CDR3 bases: TGTGCCAGTAAGGAGACAGGTTCCTACAATGAGCAGTTCTTC.

The chain recombines TRBV12-3 or TRBV12-4 with TRBJ2-3; D might be TRBD1 (5 bases). The CDR3 is made up of 14 amino acids. V was trimmed by 7 bases and J by 1 base, leaving 12 bases between them. CDR3 sequence reads: CASNGHIGTDTQYF. The CDR3 DNA sequence: TGTGCCAGCAACGGACACATTGGCACAGATACGCAGTATTTT.